The sample holds many counts of the clone carrying this T cell receptor beta chain. Its antigen is unknown. Time point meaning: newly diagnosed GD, antithyroid drugs for less than 3 months. Extracted PBMC RNA gave rise to the TCR library. Arm-PCR with iRepertoire HTBI primers amplified the CDR3 regions for these TCR beta libraries. TCRdb itself ran the multiplex PCR reads through MiXCR, one entry per CDR3 protein. The table shows about 620,000 distinct CDR3 sequences, with approximately 15% occurring only once. Losses at the gene ends were 11 bases for V and 5 bases for J; bases not matched to a gene: 11. CDR3 length equals 15 residues. Per germline, CDR1 MNHEY and CDR2 SMNVEV (reference sequence). The sample is drawn from a study of regulatory T cells in long-lasting Graves disease. General observations from the study: Favored gene segments in persistent disease were TRBV28, TRBJ1-2 and TRBJ2-5. Since the sample size was small, accuracy may have been reduced.

A further study also used this sample, focusing on T cells in Graves' hyperthyroidism and ophthalmopathy.

The J gene is TRBJ2-3, the V gene TRBV27; TRBD2 matches at 12 bases. This sequence was found in a woman aged 25 to 39 with Graves disease. This sample comprised peripheral blood mononuclear cells (PBMCs), obtained at new diagnosis, from a patient treated with antithyroid drugs. The CDR3 bases are TGTGCCTCATGGACTAGCGGGATGAGGCTAGATACGCAGTATTTT. This gives the protein CASWTSGMRLDTQYF.